The present TCR beta chain was sequenced within a study of blood T cell repertoires in COVID-19. Across the whole study: Samples representing acute and convalescent COVID-19 were sourced from the United States, Italy and Spain. Sources were T cells, B-cell-depleted T cells, or PBMCs; the material itself was cDNA or gDNA.

Per the original data handling: Quantification of nucleated cells was approximated via reference gene primer amplification. The assay was immunoSEQ multiplex PCR, and TCRdb's table has in-frame clones only and misses some. D and trimming were read from the DNA, whereas the V and J calls and clone size are those reported in that table. This sample has a few hundred thousand clones; 65% to 90% occur once, and the top ten carry around 4.5%. V lost 5 bases and J 7 bases, leaving 14 bases between the germline ends. The CDR3 sequence is 13 residues long. The specimen was peripheral blood. The chain is built from TRBV12-3 or TRBV12-4 and TRBJ1-2, with D possibly being TRBD1 (5 bases). The clonotype originates from a man in his forties or fifties with acute or convalescent COVID-19. The CDR3 nucleotides read TGTGCCAGCAGTCCCCTCCAGGGTTCTGGCTACACCTTC. It is translated as CASSPLQGSGYTF.